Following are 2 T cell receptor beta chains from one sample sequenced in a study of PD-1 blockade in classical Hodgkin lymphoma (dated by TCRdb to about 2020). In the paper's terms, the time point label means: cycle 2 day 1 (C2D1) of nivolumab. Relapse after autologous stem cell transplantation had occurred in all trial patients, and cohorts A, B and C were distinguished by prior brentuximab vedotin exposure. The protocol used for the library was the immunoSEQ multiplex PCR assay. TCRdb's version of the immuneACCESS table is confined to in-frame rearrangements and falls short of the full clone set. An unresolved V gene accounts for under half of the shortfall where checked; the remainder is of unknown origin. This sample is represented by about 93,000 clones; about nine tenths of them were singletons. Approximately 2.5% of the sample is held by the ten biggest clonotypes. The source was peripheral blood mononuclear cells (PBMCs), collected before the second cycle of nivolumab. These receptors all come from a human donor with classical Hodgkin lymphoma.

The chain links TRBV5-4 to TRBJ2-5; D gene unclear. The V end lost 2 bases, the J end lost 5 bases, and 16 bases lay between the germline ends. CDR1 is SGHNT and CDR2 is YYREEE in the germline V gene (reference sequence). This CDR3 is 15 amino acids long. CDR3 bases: TGTGCCAGCAGCTTCGGTCCCTGGGCTCGGGAGACCCAGTACTTC. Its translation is CASSFGPWARETQYF.

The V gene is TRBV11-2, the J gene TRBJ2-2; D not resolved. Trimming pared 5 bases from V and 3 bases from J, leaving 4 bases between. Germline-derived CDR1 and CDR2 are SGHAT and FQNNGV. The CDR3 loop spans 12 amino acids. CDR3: CASSRHTGELFF. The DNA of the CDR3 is TGTGCCAGCAGCCGACACACCGGGGAGCTGTTTTTT.